A single sample gave rise to the 3 T cell receptor beta chains below, sequenced in a study of regulatory T cells in long-lasting Graves disease. As for time point: newly diagnosed GD, antithyroid drugs for less than 3 months. With RNA extracted from PBMCs as input, the TCR library was made. Arm-PCR of CDR3 regions with iRepertoire HTBI primers generated TCR beta libraries. Each CDR3 protein gets one entry after TCRdb re-called the multiplex PCR reads with MiXCR. The table has approximately 210,000 distinct CDR3 sequences, 15% to 20% seen once. The sequencing used peripheral blood mononuclear cells (PBMCs), collected at new diagnosis, from a patient treated with antithyroid drugs. Receptor source: a female donor with Graves disease.

This clonotype occurred many times. The chain is built from TRBV19 and TRBJ2-2; 9 bases map to TRBD2. The CDR3 spans 14 residues. From germline, CDR1 is LNHDA and CDR2 SQIVND (reference sequence). With 6 bases clipped from V and 5 bases from J, the junction kept 4 bases outside the gene matches. CDR3 loop: CASRLAGRTGELFF. CDR3 DNA: TGTGCCAGTAGGCTAGCGGGACGAACCGGGGAGCTGTTTTTT.

This clonotype appeared many times. This chain connects TRBV2 to TRBJ2-1; D is ambiguous. The CDR3 loop spans 13 amino acids. V was pared by 6 bases and J by 7 bases, with 13 bases between. Germline assignment: CDR1 SNHLY and CDR2 FYNNEI. The CDR3 region is CASRHRWVNEQFF. CDR3 in DNA: TGTGCCAGCAGGCACAGATGGGTAAATGAGCAGTTCTTC. Full variable domain (rest looked up from reference TRBV2 and TRBJ2-1): EPEVTQTPSHQVTQMGQEVILRCVPISNHLYFYWYRQILGQKVEFLVSFYNNEISEKSEIFDDQFSVERPDGSNFTLKIRSTKLEDSAMYFCASRHRWVNEQFFGPGTRLTVL.

This clonotype was seen a handful of times. The chain is built from TRBV18 and TRBJ1-1; tentatively, D is TRBD1 (6 bases). Germline CDR1 and CDR2: KGHSH and LQKENI. The CDR3 loop spans 15 amino acids. V was trimmed by 3 bases and J by 3 bases, leaving 14 bases between them. The CDR3 DNA reads TGTGCCAGCTCACCCGTAGGGGGTGGATACACTGAAGCTTTCTTT. As protein: CASSPVGGGYTEAFF.